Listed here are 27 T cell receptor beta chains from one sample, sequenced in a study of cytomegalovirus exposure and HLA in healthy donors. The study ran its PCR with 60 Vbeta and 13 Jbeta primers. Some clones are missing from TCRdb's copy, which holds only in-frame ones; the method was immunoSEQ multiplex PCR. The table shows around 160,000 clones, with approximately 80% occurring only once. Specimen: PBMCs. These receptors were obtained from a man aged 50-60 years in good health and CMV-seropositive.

CDR3 sequence: CASSPDRESYEQYF. In DNA form, the CDR3 reads TGTGCCAGCAGTCCAGACAGGGAGAGCTACGAGCAGTACTTC. The chain is built from TRBV6-1 and TRBJ2-7, with 7 bases fitting TRBD1. V lost 5 bases, J lost 3 bases, and 7 bases stayed unmatched. Germline CDR1 reads MNHNS; CDR2 reads SASEGT. The CDR3 contains 14 residues.

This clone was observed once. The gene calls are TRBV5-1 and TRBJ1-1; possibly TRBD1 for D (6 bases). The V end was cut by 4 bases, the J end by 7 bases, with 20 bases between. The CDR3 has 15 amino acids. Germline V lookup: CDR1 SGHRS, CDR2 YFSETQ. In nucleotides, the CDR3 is TGCGCCAGCAGCCCGTGGGGGGGGGCAATGAATGAAGCTTTCTTT. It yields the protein CASSPWGGAMNEAFF.

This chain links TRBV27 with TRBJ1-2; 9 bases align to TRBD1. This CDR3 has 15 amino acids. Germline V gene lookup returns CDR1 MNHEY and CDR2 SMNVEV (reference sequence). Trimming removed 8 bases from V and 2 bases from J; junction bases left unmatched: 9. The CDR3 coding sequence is TGTGCCAGCGGATCAAAACAGGGGGCCAACTATGGCTACACCTTC. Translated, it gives CASGSKQGANYGYTF.

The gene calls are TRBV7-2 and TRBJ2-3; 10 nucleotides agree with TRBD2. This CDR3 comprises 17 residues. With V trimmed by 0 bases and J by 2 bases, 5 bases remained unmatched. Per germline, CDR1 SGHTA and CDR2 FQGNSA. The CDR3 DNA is TGTGCCAGCAGCTTAGCTCCTAGCGGGGGATCCACAGATACGCAGTATTTT. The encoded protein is CASSLAPSGGSTDTQYF.

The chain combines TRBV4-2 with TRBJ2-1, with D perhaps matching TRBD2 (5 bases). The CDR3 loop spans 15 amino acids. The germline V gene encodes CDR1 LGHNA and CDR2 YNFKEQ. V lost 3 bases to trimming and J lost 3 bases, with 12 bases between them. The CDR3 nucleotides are TGTGCCAGCAGCCACCAAGGACGGGGCTACAATGAGCAGTTCTTC. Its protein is CASSHQGRGYNEQFF.

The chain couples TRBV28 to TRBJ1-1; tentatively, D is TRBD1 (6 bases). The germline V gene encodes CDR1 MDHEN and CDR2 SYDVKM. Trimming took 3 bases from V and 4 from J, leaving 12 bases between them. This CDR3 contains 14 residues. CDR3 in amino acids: CASSFIGGGTEAFF. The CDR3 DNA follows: TGTGCCAGCAGTTTCATAGGGGGGGGCACTGAAGCTTTCTTT.

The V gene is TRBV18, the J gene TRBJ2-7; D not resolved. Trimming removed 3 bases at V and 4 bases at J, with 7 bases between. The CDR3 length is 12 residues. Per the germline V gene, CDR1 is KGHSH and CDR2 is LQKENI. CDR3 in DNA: TGTGCCAGCTCACCGAGAGATTACGAGCAGTACTTC. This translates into CASSPRDYEQYF.

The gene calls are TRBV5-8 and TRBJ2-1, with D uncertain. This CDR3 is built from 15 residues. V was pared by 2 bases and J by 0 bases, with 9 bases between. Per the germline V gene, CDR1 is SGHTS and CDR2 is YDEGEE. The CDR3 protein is CASSFAEYSYNEQFF. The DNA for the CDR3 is TGTGCCAGCAGCTTTGCGGAGTACTCCTACAATGAGCAGTTCTTC. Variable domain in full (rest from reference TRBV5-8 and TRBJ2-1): EAGVTQSPTHLIKTRGQQATLRCSPISGHTSVYWYQQALGLGLQFLLWYDEGEERNRGNFPPRFSGRQFPNYSSELNVNALELEDSALYLCASSFAEYSYNEQFFGPGTRLTVL.

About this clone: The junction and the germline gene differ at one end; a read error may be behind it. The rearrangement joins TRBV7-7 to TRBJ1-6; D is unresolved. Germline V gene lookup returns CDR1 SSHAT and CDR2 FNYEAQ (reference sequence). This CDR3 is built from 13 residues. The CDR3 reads CASSLSYNSPLHF. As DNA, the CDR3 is TGTGCTAGCAGCTTAAGCTACAATTCACCCCTCCACTTT.

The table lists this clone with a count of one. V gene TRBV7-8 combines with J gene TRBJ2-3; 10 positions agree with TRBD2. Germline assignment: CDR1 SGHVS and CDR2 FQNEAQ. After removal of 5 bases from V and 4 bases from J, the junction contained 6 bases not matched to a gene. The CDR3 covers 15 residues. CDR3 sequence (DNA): TGTGCCAGCAGCCCTACAGCGGGGGGGCCAGATACGCAGTATTTT. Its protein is CASSPTAGGPDTQYF.

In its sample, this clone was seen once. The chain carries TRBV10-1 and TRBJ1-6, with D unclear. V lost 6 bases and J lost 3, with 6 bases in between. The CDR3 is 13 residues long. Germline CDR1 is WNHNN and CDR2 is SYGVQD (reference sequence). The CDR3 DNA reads TGCGCCAGCAGGAGAGACTATAATTCACCCCTCCACTTT. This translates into CASRRDYNSPLHF.

This CDR3 reads CASSQGPGRGQPQHF. In DNA, the CDR3 is TGCGCCAGCAGCCAAGGTCCTGGGAGGGGTCAGCCCCAGCATTTT. The V call is TRBV4-3, the J call TRBJ1-5; TRBD1 might be the D (5 bases). V was shortened by 1 base and J by 6 bases, with 13 bases between the two germline ends. The CDR3 extends over 15 amino acids. Germline V gene data show CDR1 as LGHNA and CDR2 as YSLEER.

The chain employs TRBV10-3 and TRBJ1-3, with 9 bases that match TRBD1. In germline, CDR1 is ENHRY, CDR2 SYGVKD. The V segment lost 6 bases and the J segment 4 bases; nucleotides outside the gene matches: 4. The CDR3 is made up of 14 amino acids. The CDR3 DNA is TGTGCCATCAGACAGGGGGCGAGCGGAAACACCATATATTTT. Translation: CAIRQGASGNTIYF.

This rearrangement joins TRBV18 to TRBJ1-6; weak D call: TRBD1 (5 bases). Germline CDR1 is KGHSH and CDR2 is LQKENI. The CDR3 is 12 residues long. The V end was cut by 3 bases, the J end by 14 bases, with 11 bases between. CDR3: CASSPPKGALHF. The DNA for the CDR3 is TGTGCCAGCTCACCCCCCAAAGGGGCCCTCCACTTT.

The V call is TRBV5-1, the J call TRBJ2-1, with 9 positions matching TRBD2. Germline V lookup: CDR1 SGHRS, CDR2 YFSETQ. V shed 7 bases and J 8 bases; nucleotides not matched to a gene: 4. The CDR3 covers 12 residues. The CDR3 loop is CASAGGPHEQFF. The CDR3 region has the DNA TGCGCCAGCGCGGGGGGGCCCCATGAGCAGTTCTTC.

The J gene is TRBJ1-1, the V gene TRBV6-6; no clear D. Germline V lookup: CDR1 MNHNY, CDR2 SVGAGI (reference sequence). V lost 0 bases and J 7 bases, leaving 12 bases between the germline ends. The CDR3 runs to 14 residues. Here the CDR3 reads CASSYSRPGYEAFF. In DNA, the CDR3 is TGTGCCAGCAGTTACTCGAGACCCGGGTATGAAGCTTTCTTT.

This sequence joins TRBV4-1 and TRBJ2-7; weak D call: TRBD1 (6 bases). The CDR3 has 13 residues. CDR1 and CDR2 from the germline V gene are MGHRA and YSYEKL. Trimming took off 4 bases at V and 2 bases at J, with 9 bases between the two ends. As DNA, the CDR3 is TGCGCCAGCAGCCCCCGGACAGCCTACGAGCAGTACTTC. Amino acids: CASSPRTAYEQYF.

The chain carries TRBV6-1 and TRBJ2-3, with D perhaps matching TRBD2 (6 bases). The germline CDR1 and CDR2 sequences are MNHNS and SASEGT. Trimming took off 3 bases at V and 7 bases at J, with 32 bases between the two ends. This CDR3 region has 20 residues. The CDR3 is CASSDPAPVRDSRSGHTQYF. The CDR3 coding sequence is TGTGCCAGCAGTGACCCAGCACCCGTTCGGGACTCCCGCTCGGGACATACGCAGTATTTT.

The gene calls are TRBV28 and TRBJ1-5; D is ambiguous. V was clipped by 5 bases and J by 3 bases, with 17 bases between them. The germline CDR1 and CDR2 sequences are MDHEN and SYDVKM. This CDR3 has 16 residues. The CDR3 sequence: CASSPPTPTSNQPQHF. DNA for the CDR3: TGTGCCAGCAGTCCACCGACACCCACGTCCAATCAGCCCCAGCATTTT.

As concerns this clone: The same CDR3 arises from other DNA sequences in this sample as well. The CDR3 DNA is TGTGCCAGCAGTTACGTTCGGACAGGTGGGGGCTATGGCTACACCTTC. Its protein is CASSYVRTGGGYGYTF. The chain couples TRBV6-5 to TRBJ1-2; 7 bases match TRBD1. The CDR3 loop spans 16 amino acids. After removal of 2 bases from V and 4 bases from J, the junction contained 10 bases not matched to a gene. Germline lookup yields CDR1 MNHEY and CDR2 SVGAGI.

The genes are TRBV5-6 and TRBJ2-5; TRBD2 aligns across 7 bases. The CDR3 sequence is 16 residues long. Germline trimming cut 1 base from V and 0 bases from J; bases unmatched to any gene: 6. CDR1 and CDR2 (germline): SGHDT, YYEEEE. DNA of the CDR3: TGTGCCAGCAGCTTGCTTCTCGGGGGGTACCAAGAGACCCAGTACTTC. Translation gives CASSLLLGGYQETQYF.

The CDR3: CASSAPPGQGASGANVLTF. The CDR3 nucleotides are TGTGCCAGTAGTGCCCCGCCGGGACAGGGGGCATCTGGGGCCAACGTCCTGACTTTC. The chain couples TRBV19 to TRBJ2-6; 12 positions agree with TRBD1. With 5 bases clipped from V and 1 base from J, the junction kept 9 bases outside the gene matches. CDR1 is LNHDA and CDR2 is SQIVND in the germline V gene (reference sequence). CDR3 length equals 19 residues.

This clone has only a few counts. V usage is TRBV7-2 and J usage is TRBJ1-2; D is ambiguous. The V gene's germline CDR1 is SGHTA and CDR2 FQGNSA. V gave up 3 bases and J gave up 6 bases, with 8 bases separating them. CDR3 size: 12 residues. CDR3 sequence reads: CASSFNRNGYTF. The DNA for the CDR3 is TGTGCCAGCAGCTTTAACAGAAATGGCTACACCTTC.

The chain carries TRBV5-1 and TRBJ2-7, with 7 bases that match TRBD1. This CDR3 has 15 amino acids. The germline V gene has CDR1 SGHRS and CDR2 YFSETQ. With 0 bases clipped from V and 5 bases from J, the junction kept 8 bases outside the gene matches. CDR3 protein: CASSLAPGQTDEQYF. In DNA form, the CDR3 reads TGCGCCAGCAGCTTGGCTCCGGGACAGACGGACGAGCAGTACTTC.

The chain's CDR3 is CASSLAVRGRGGELFF. The CDR3 coding sequence is TGTGCCAGCAGTTTAGCAGTTCGGGGGAGGGGGGGGGAGCTGTTTTTT. The V call is TRBV6-6, the J call TRBJ2-2; the D gene is possibly TRBD2 (7 bases). V lost 4 bases and J lost 8, with 20 bases in between. The CDR3 has 16 residues. Per the germline V gene, CDR1 is MNHNY and CDR2 is SVGAGI (reference sequence).

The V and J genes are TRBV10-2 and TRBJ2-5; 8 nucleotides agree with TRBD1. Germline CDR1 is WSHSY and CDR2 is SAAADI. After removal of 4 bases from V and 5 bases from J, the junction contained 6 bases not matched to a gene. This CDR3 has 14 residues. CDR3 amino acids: CASSVDRGRETQYF. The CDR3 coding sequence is TGCGCCAGCAGTGTCGACAGGGGTAGGGAGACCCAGTACTTC.

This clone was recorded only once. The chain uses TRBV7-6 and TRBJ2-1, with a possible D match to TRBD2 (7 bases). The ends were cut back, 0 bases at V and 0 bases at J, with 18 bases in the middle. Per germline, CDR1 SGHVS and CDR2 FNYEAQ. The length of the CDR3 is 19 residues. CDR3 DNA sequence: TGTGCCAGCAGCTTAGCCCCGGAGGGAGGGGGGCGCTCCTACAATGAGCAGTTCTTC. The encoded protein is CASSLAPEGGGRSYNEQFF.